The 32 T cell receptor beta chains below come from one sample, sequenced in a study of glioma-infiltrating T cells after dendritic cell vaccination. The time point: after dendritic cell vaccination, including at tumor progression/relapse. This table comes from immunoSEQ multiplex PCR, and its TCRdb copy is limited to in-frame clones, with some not included. Among more than 85,000 clones, around 89% were seen once, and the ten largest hold 2.7%. The sample here was blood, taken after dendritic cell vaccination. The receptors originated from a human donor with glioblastoma.

The gene calls are TRBV6-4 and TRBJ2-6; D perhaps matches TRBD1 (6 bases). The germline V gene has CDR1 MRHNA and CDR2 SNTAGT. This CDR3 region has 16 residues. Trimming took off 4 bases at V and 0 bases at J, with 10 bases between the two ends. In nucleotides, the CDR3 is TGTGCCAGCAGTGTAGAGGGGGACTCTGGGGCCAACGTCCTGACTTTC. This encodes CASSVEGDSGANVLTF.

The rearrangement uses TRBV27 and TRBJ1-1; 9 bases match TRBD1. V gave up 6 bases and J gave up 5 bases; unmatched junction bases: 10. The germline CDR1 and CDR2 sequences are MNHEY and SMNVEV (reference sequence). This CDR3 contains 15 residues. This CDR3 is CASSPLRQGVTEAFF. The CDR3, as DNA: TGTGCCAGCAGCCCTTTAAGACAGGGGGTGACTGAAGCTTTCTTT.

A single count supports this clone. This chain uses TRBV4-2 with TRBJ2-2, with a possible D match to TRBD1 (5 bases). V lost 4 bases, J lost 0 bases, and 12 bases lay in between. Germline lookup yields CDR1 LGHNA and CDR2 YNFKEQ. The CDR3 contains 16 residues. The CDR3 reads CASSPMGLTNTGELFF. The CDR3 DNA reads TGTGCCAGCAGCCCCATGGGGCTAACGAACACCGGGGAGCTGTTTTTT.

The chain employs TRBV2 and TRBJ1-1; a weak D match, TRBD1 (6 bases). Trimming removed 8 bases at V and 6 bases at J, with 13 bases between. The germline CDR1 and CDR2 sequences are SNHLY and FYNNEI. The CDR3 runs to 12 residues. In nucleotides, the CDR3 is TGTGCCAGCGGGCGACAGGACTCTGAAGCTTTCTTT. Translation gives CASGRQDSEAFF.

In DNA, the CDR3 is TGTGCCAGCAGCTTGGCCGGCGGGTCCCTAGCCAAAAACATTCAGTACTTC. Its protein is CASSLAGGSLAKNIQYF. The gene calls are TRBV5-4 and TRBJ2-4, with a possible D match to TRBD2 (5 bases). The CDR3 length is 17 residues. Trimming stripped 0 bases from V and 0 bases from J, with 13 bases between. Germline V CDR1 and CDR2: SGHNT, YYREEE (reference sequence).

This rearrangement joins TRBV5-1 to TRBJ2-2; 7 bases are a match to TRBD1. This CDR3 is 16 amino acids long. V shed 4 bases and J 9 bases; nucleotides not matched to a gene: 15. Germline values: CDR1 SGHRS, CDR2 YFSETQ. The DNA of the CDR3 is TGCGCCAGCAGCACGAAAGAACAGGGGCCGGACCGGGAGCTGTTTTTT. Protein product: CASSTKEQGPDRELFF.

This chain joins TRBV4-2 and TRBJ2-7; D uncertain. The CDR3 has 14 residues. Looked up from germline, CDR1 is LGHNA and CDR2 is YNFKEQ. V was pared by 0 bases and J by 6 bases, with 12 bases between. In DNA form, the CDR3 reads TGTGCCAGCAGCCAAGATCGGATTAGCTCCGAGCAGTACTTC. Its translation is CASSQDRISSEQYF.

The CDR3 sequence is CASSDRGLYTEAFF. CDR3 nucleotide sequence: TGTGCCAGCAGTGACAGGGGATTGTACACTGAAGCTTTCTTT. This chain joins TRBV2 and TRBJ1-1; D might be TRBD1 (6 bases). The V and J ends lost 3 bases and 3 bases respectively, with 11 bases between them. The CDR3 covers 14 residues. CDR1 SNHLY and CDR2 FYNNEI come from the germline V gene. Drawing the rest from reference TRBV2 and TRBJ1-1, the complete variable domain is EPEVTQTPSHQVTQMGQEVILRCVPISNHLYFYWYRQILGQKVEFLVSFYNNEISEKSEIFDDQFSVERPDGSNFTLKIRSTKLEDSAMYFCASSDRGLYTEAFFGQGTRLTVV.

V gene TRBV27 combines with J gene TRBJ2-5, with 12 bases matching TRBD2. The V gene's germline CDR1 is MNHEY and CDR2 SMNVEV (reference sequence). V shed 4 bases, J shed 4 bases, and the junction held 7 bases outside the gene matches. CDR3 length equals 16 residues. The CDR3 DNA follows: TGTGCCAGCAGTTCCACTAGCGGGAGGAAGTTAGAGACCCAGTACTTC. It codes for CASSSTSGRKLETQYF.

The V and J genes are TRBV19 and TRBJ2-1; a possible D gene is TRBD2 (6 bases). This CDR3 comprises 15 residues. Trimming removed 6 bases from V and 9 bases from J, with 21 bases in between. Germline V gene sequence: CDR1 LNHDA, CDR2 SQIVND (reference sequence). DNA of the CDR3: TGTGCCAGTAGCTCTCGGGACTCCAGGCCGCCTGAGCAGTTCTTC. Translation: CASSSRDSRPPEQFF.

In its sample, this clone was seen once. The V gene is TRBV27, the J gene TRBJ2-7, with TRBD2 matching 7 bases. Germline lookup yields CDR1 MNHEY and CDR2 SMNVEV (reference sequence). With 7 bases clipped from V and 7 bases from J, the junction kept 13 bases outside the gene matches. This CDR3 is 14 amino acids long. The CDR3 is CASNKADGLGEQYF. The CDR3 coding sequence is TGTGCCAGCAATAAGGCGGATGGACTAGGAGAGCAGTACTTC.

The chain links TRBV5-1 to TRBJ2-1; D might be TRBD2 (5 bases). The CDR3 runs to 16 residues. CDR1 is SGHRS, CDR2 YFSETQ, per germline. With 0 bases removed from V and 4 bases from J, the gap between germline ends came to 14 bases. CDR3 DNA sequence: TGCGCCAGCAGCTTGGCCCCCCTCGAGGGATACAATGAGCAGTTCTTC. Translated: CASSLAPLEGYNEQFF.

This chain links TRBV28 with TRBJ1-1; unclear D gene. The length of the CDR3 is 14 residues. V lost 6 bases and J 5 bases, leaving 16 bases between the germline ends. The germline V gene has CDR1 MDHEN and CDR2 SYDVKM. The CDR3 reads CASRTSSVGTEAFF. The CDR3 nucleotides read TGTGCCAGCAGGACAAGCTCAGTTGGGACTGAAGCTTTCTTT.

The V gene is TRBV4-1, the J gene TRBJ1-2; perhaps TRBD1 as D (5 bases). The CDR3 length is 16 residues. Trimming removed 3 bases at V and 4 bases at J, with 18 bases between. Germline CDR1 reads MGHRA; CDR2 reads YSYEKL. The CDR3 spells CASSQPPGGGSYGYTF. The CDR3 nucleotides read TGCGCCAGCAGCCAGCCGCCGGGGGGTGGAAGCTATGGCTACACCTTC.

A word on this clone: This sequence may be a read error, since a much larger clone differs from it by one base. The chain couples TRBV27 to TRBJ2-3; possibly TRBD2 for D (6 bases). Germline V lookup: CDR1 MNHEY, CDR2 SMNVEV (reference sequence). The length of the CDR3 is 13 residues. Trimming removed 6 bases from V and 1 base from J, with 8 bases in between. The CDR3, as DNA: TGTGCCAGCAGAGCTAGCGGCACAGATACGCAGTATTTT. This encodes CASRASGTDTQYF.

The chain has TRBV19 and TRBJ1-1; 8 positions match TRBD1. The germline gives CDR1 LNHDA, CDR2 SQIVND (reference sequence). The CDR3 sequence is 13 residues long. V shed 8 bases and J 1 base; nucleotides not matched to a gene: 3. Written as DNA, the CDR3 is TGTGCCAGTGGACAGGGATCGAACACTGAAGCTTTCTTT. This sequence encodes CASGQGSNTEAFF. The complete variable domain, with remaining parts taken from reference TRBV19 and TRBJ1-1, reads DGGITQSPKYLFRKEGQNVTLSCEQNLNHDAMYWYRQDPGQGLRLIYYSQIVNDFQKGDIAEGYSVSREKKESFPLTVTSAQKNPTAFYLCASGQGSNTEAFFGQGTRLTVV.

The chain joins TRBV11-2 to TRBJ1-4, with D possibly matching TRBD1 (5 bases). Looked up from germline, CDR1 is SGHAT and CDR2 is FQNNGV. The CDR3 length is 16 residues. V was shortened by 4 bases and J by 5 bases, with 17 bases between the two germline ends. CDR3 region: CASSSKWTNENEKLFF. The CDR3 nucleotides are TGTGCCAGCAGCTCGAAATGGACAAATGAGAATGAAAAACTGTTTTTT.

The chain couples TRBV7-9 to TRBJ2-1; 12 bases align to TRBD2. Losses at the gene ends were 3 bases for V and 8 bases for J; bases not matched to a gene: 8. The germline CDR1 and CDR2 sequences are SEHNR and FQNEAQ (reference sequence). The CDR3 covers 16 residues. The CDR3 loop reads CASSFRLAGVVDEQFF. CDR3 coding DNA: TGTGCCAGCAGCTTCCGACTAGCGGGAGTTGTCGATGAGCAGTTCTTC.

V gene TRBV5-1 combines with J gene TRBJ1-1; D is undetermined. In germline, CDR1 is SGHRS, CDR2 YFSETQ. CDR3 length: 14 residues. V lost 1 base to trimming and J lost 5 bases, with 12 bases between them. The CDR3 DNA sequence: TGCGCCAGCAGCTTGTGGACCGGAGGGACTGAAGCTTTCTTT. It codes for CASSLWTGGTEAFF.

J is TRBJ1-1 and V is TRBV7-3; 9 nucleotides align to TRBD1. Trimming at V came to 5 bases and at J to 3 bases, leaving 7 bases not matched to a gene. The V gene's germline CDR1 is SGHTA and CDR2 FQGTGA. The CDR3 spans 15 residues. Here the CDR3 DNA reads TGTGCCAGCAGCCTAAGGGGACAGGGTGACACTGAAGCTTTCTTT. Translated: CASSLRGQGDTEAFF.

V usage is TRBV7-8 and J usage is TRBJ2-7; 12 bases are a match to TRBD2. CDR1 and CDR2 (germline): SGHVS, FQNEAQ. Trimming took 5 bases from V and 4 from J; bases not matched to a gene: 6. The CDR3 covers 15 residues. Here the CDR3 reads CASSIPTSGRYEQYF. The CDR3 nucleotides are TGTGCCAGCAGCATCCCGACTAGCGGGAGATACGAGCAGTACTTC.

The rearrangement joins TRBV5-1 to TRBJ2-1, with 10 bases lining up with TRBD2. The CDR3 length is 15 residues. In germline, CDR1 is SGHRS, CDR2 YFSETQ. With 1 base clipped from V and 7 bases from J, the junction kept 5 bases outside the gene matches. CDR3 amino acids: CASSLSLAGANEQFF. DNA of the CDR3: TGCGCCAGCAGCTTGAGTCTAGCGGGGGCGAATGAGCAGTTCTTC.

The table lists this clone with a few counts. CDR3 in amino acids: CASSLAGQGSGNTIYF. Written as DNA, the CDR3 is TGCGCCAGCAGCTTGGCCGGACAGGGCTCTGGAAACACCATATATTTT. This sequence joins TRBV5-1 and TRBJ1-3; 8 bases are shared with TRBD1. The CDR3 extends over 16 amino acids. Trimming took 0 bases from V and 0 from J; bases not matched to a gene: 2. Per the germline V gene, CDR1 is SGHRS and CDR2 is YFSETQ.

The gene calls are TRBV5-1 and TRBJ2-5; TRBD1 matches at 9 bases. The J call may be incorrect, as the DNA end agrees better with TRBJ2-7. Looked up from germline, CDR1 is SGHRS and CDR2 is YFSETQ. This CDR3 is 13 amino acids long. DNA of the CDR3: TGCGCCAGCAGCCGGACAGGGGACTACGAGCAGTACTTC. It specifies CASSRTGDYEQYF.

V usage is TRBV2 and J usage is TRBJ1-5; D may be TRBD1 (5 bases). Trimming took 6 bases from V and 4 from J, leaving 13 bases between them. This CDR3 contains 14 residues. Germline lookup yields CDR1 SNHLY and CDR2 FYNNEI. The CDR3: CASRVDSNNQPQHF. The CDR3 region has the DNA TGTGCCAGCAGGGTAGACAGTAATAATCAGCCCCAGCATTTT.

The chain employs TRBV7-6 and TRBJ2-3, with 8 bases matching TRBD2. The germline CDR1 and CDR2 sequences are SGHVS and FNYEAQ. The CDR3 loop spans 14 amino acids. Losses at the gene ends were 3 bases for V and 4 bases for J; bases not matched to a gene: 3. The CDR3 bases are TGTGCCAGCAGCTTTACTAGCGGCTCAGATACGCAGTATTTT. The encoded protein is CASSFTSGSDTQYF.

This clone has only one observation. This rearrangement joins TRBV29-1 to TRBJ2-1; D is unclear. Germline V CDR1 and CDR2: SQVTM, ANQGSEA. The CDR3 sequence is 12 residues long. Trimming pared 1 base from V and 9 bases from J, leaving 10 bases between. CDR3 loop: CSVEVPPSEQFF. DNA for the CDR3: TGCAGCGTTGAAGTACCTCCTAGTGAGCAGTTCTTC.

This chain uses TRBV5-1 with TRBJ1-1; D unresolved. CDR1 is SGHRS and CDR2 is YFSETQ in the germline V gene. Trimming removed 4 bases from V and 0 bases from J, with 10 bases in between. This CDR3 has 14 amino acids. The CDR3 DNA reads as TGCGCCAGCAGCCCCGTGTTGTTGAACACTGAAGCTTTCTTT. This codes for CASSPVLLNTEAFF.

Only one count was recorded for this clone. The rearrangement links TRBV5-1 to TRBJ2-3; the match to TRBD2 covers 13 bases. Germline V gene sequence: CDR1 SGHRS, CDR2 YFSETQ. The CDR3 runs 19 residues. Trimming at V came to 1 base and at J to 5 bases, leaving 13 bases not matched to a gene. The CDR3 coding sequence is TGCGCCAGCAGCTTGCTCGCCCGTACTAGCGGGGGGGCCGGAGATACGCAGTATTTT. This codes for CASSLLARTSGGAGDTQYF.

This clone was recorded once. The chain employs TRBV28 and TRBJ1-5; TRBD1 matches at 10 bases. J gave up 7 bases and V 2 bases, and 2 bases lay outside the gene matches. Germline loops: CDR1 MDHEN, CDR2 SYDVKM. This CDR3 contains 14 residues. CDR3 region: CASSLGTGDQPQHF. The CDR3 DNA reads TGTGCCAGCAGTTTAGGGACAGGGGACCAGCCCCAGCATTTT.

This chain connects TRBV5-1 to TRBJ2-7; D may be TRBD1 (5 bases). Trimming pared 2 bases from V and 3 bases from J, leaving 12 bases between. The CDR3 length is 14 residues. Germline V CDR1 and CDR2: SGHRS, YFSETQ. CDR3 bases: TGCGCCAGCAGCTTAGGGGATTATGTCTACGAGCAGTACTTC. Translated: CASSLGDYVYEQYF.

The chain links TRBV11-1 to TRBJ1-1; D is ambiguous. Trimming left V 4 bases short and J 4 bases short, with 13 bases between. Per germline, CDR1 SGHAT and CDR2 FQDESV (reference sequence). The CDR3 extends over 14 amino acids. CDR3 sequence (DNA): TGTGCCAGCAGCTCACCCGGGGAGTCCACTGAAGCTTTCTTT. The encoded protein is CASSSPGESTEAFF.